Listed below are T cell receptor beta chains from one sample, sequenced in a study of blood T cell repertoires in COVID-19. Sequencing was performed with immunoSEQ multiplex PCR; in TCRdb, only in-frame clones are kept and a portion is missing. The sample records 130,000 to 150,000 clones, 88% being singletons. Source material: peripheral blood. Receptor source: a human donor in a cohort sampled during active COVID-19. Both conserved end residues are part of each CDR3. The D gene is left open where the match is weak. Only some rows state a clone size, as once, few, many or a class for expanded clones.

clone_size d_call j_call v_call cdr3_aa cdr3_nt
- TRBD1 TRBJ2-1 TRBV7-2 CASSLEGQDYNEQFF TGTGCCAGCAGCTTAGAGGGACAGGACTACAATGAGCAGTTCTTC
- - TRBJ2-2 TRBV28 CASSFGWEGDTGELFF TGTGCCAGCAGTTTTGGGTGGGAGGGGGACACCGGGGAGCTGTTTTTT
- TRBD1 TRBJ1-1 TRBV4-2 CASSHSDRVDTEAFF TGTGCCAGCAGCCATTCGGACAGGGTGGACACTGAAGCTTTCTTT
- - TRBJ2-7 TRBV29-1 CSVQGTAYEQYF TGCAGCGTTCAGGGGACGGCCTACGAGCAGTACTTC
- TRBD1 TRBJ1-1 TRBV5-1 CASSLRTGTNTEAFF TGCGCCAGCAGCCTCCGGACAGGGACTAACACTGAAGCTTTCTTT
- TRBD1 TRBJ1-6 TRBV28 CASRPTGGAGYNSPLHF TGTGCCAGCAGACCAACAGGGGGCGCAGGTTATAATTCACCCCTCCACTTT
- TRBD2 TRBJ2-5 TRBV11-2 CASSLDGASGETQYF TGTGCCAGCAGCTTAGATGGGGCTAGCGGCGAGACCCAGTACTTC
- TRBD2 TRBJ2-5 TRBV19 CASRNWTSGEETQYF TGTGCCAGTAGAAATTGGACTAGCGGGGAAGAGACCCAGTACTTC
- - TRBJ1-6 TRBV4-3 CASRQGQNSPLHF TGCGCCAGCAGACAGGGCCAGAATTCACCCCTCCACTTT
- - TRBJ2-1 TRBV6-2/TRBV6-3 CASSPTGRKYNEQFF TGTGCCAGCAGTCCGACAGGTCGGAAGTACAATGAGCAGTTCTTC
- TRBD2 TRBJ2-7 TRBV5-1 CASREVLGLGDLEQYF TGCGCCAGCAGAGAGGTATTAGGACTAGGGGACCTGGAGCAGTACTTC
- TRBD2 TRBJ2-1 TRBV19 CASSVQTGLAGINEQFF TGTGCCAGTAGTGTCCAAACGGGACTAGCGGGAATCAATGAGCAGTTCTTC
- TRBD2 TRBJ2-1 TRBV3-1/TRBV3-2 CASSQDYSRLAASSYNEQFF TGTGCCAGCAGCCAAGATTACTCTAGACTAGCGGCGAGCTCCTACAATGAGCAGTTCTTC
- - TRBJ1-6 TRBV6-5 CATTRAYNSPLHF TGTGCCACCACTCGAGCCTATAATTCACCCCTCCACTTT
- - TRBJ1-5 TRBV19 CASSIPRQNQPQHF TGTGCCAGTAGTATCCCCAGACAAAATCAGCCCCAGCATTTT
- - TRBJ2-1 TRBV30 CAWSVLNGIRSYNEQFF TGTGCCTGGAGTGTACTAAACGGGATTAGGTCCTACAATGAGCAGTTCTTC
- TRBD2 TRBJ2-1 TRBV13 CASSRTGTTIHNEQFF TGTGCCAGCAGCCGAACCGGGACTACGATACACAATGAGCAGTTCTTC
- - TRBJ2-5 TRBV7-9 CASSLGAAGAINQETQYF TGTGCCAGCAGTTTAGGGGCTGCGGGGGCAATAAACCAAGAGACCCAGTACTTC
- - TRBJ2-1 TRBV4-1 CASSQDRHWGGRAREQFF TGCGCCAGCAGCCAAGATCGGCACTGGGGGGGCCGCGCGAGGGAGCAGTTCTTC
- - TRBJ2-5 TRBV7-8 CASSLVASGRAQETQYF TGTGCCAGCAGCTTGGTAGCTTCCGGGAGAGCCCAAGAGACCCAGTACTTC
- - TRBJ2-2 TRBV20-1 CSASETGVGELFF TGCAGTGCTAGTGAGACAGGAGTAGGGGAGCTGTTTTTT
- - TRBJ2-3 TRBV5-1 CASSLESGADTQYF TGCGCCAGCAGCTTGGAGTCCGGGGCAGATACGCAGTATTTT
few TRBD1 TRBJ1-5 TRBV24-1 CATSRGRGPNQPQHF TGTGCCACCAGCCGGGGCAGGGGGCCAAATCAGCCCCAGCATTTT
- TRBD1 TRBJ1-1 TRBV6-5 CASSYRQGEAFF TGTGCCAGCAGTTATCGACAGGGAGAAGCTTTCTTT
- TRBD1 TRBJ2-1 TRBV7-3 CASTATRQGKGYNEQFF TGTGCCAGCACCGCTACTCGACAGGGAAAGGGGTACAATGAGCAGTTCTTC
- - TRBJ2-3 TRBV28 CASSSESADTQYF TGTGCCAGCAGTTCGGAGTCAGCAGATACGCAGTATTTT
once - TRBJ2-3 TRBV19 CASSISREVDTQYF TGTGCCAGTAGTATCTCTAGGGAGGTAGATACGCAGTATTTT
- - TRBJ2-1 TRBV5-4 CASSPALAGRRVEQFF TGTGCCAGCAGCCCGGCTTTGGCGGGAAGGCGCGTTGAGCAGTTCTTC
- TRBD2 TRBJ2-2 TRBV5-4 CASSVSGGAPTGELFF TGTGCCAGCAGCGTTAGCGGGGGGGCCCCCACCGGGGAGCTGTTTTTT
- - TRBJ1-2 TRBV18 CASSPSGDYGYTF TGTGCCAGCTCACCATCAGGGGACTATGGCTACACCTTC
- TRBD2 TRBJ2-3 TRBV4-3 CASSQDGAGGSSTDTQYF TGCGCCAGCAGCCAAGATGGTGCGGGGGGCTCTAGCACAGATACGCAGTATTTT
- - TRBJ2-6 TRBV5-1 CASQGDSGANVLTF TGCGCCTCCCAAGGGGACTCTGGGGCCAACGTCCTGACTTTC
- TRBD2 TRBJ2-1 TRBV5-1 CASSWLSGEYNEQFF TGCGCCAGCAGCTGGCTTAGCGGGGAGTACAATGAGCAGTTCTTC
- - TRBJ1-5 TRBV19 CASSSIGTGEPQHF TGTGCCAGTAGTAGCATTGGAACCGGAGAACCCCAGCATTTT
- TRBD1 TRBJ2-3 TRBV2 CASSGSLGQGAADTQYF TGTGCCAGCAGTGGAAGCCTGGGACAGGGGGCAGCAGATACGCAGTATTTT
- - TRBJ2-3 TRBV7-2 CASSQPRGGGTQYF TGTGCCAGCAGCCAGCCCAGGGGCGGCGGTACGCAGTATTTT
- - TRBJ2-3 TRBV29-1 CSARDWGFSTDTQYF TGCAGCGCCCGGGACTGGGGGTTTAGCACAGATACGCAGTATTTT
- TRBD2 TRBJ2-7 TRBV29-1 CSIGGGTSYEQYF TGCAGCATAGGCGGGGGGACCTCCTACGAGCAGTACTTC
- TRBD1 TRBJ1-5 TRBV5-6 CASSFGQGDQPQHF TGTGCCAGCAGCTTCGGACAGGGGGATCAGCCCCAGCATTTT
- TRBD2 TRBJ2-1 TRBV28 CASSLRGLGGIYNEQFF TGTGCCAGCAGTTTAAGGGGACTAGGAGGGATCTACAATGAGCAGTTCTTC
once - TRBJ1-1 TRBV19 CASIQRLGTEAFF TGTGCCAGTATACAGAGATTGGGCACTGAAGCTTTCTTT
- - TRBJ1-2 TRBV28 CASSVRHLSNYGYTF TGTGCCAGCAGTGTCCGACACCTCTCCAACTATGGCTACACCTTC
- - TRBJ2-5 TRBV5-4 CASSLLPERVQYF TGTGCCAGCAGCTTGCTCCCGGAGAGGGTCCAGTACTTC
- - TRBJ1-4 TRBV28 CASSSGTRRISLFF TGTGCCAGCAGTTCCGGGACTCGAAGAATCAGTCTGTTTTTT
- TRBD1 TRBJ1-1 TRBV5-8 CASSSGQSLNTEAFF TGTGCCAGCAGCTCGGGACAGTCCTTGAACACTGAAGCTTTCTTT
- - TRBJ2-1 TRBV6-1 CASSDDRLSGNEQFF TGTGCCAGCAGTGACGACAGGCTTTCGGGCAATGAGCAGTTCTTC
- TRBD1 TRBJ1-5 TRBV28 CASSPQTGLNQPQHF TGTGCCAGCAGTCCTCAGACAGGGTTGAATCAGCCCCAGCATTTT
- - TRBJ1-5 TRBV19 CASTTGTSPGRPQHF TGTGCCAGTACCACGGGGACTTCTCCAGGTAGACCCCAGCATTTT
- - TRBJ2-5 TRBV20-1 CSARRETQYF TGCAGTGCCAGACGAGAGACCCAGTACTTC
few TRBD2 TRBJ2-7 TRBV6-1 CASSEAGGPEQYF TGTGCCAGCAGTGAAGCGGGAGGGCCCGAGCAGTACTTC
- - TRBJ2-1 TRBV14 CASSQLDRGLGEQFF TGTGCCAGCAGCCAACTAGATCGGGGTTTGGGTGAGCAGTTCTTC
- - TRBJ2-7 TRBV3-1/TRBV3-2 CASSQTGQTYEQYF TGTGCCAGCAGCCAAACAGGGCAAACCTACGAGCAGTACTTC
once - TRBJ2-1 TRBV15 CATSRDPGLSADEQFF TGTGCCACCAGCAGAGATCCCGGACTAAGCGCGGATGAGCAGTTCTTC
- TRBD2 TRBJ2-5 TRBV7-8 CASSLGWTSGETQYF TGTGCCAGCAGCTTAGGTTGGACTAGCGGGGAGACCCAGTACTTC
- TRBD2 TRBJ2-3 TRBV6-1 CASSEVAGGPLGTDTQYF TGTGCCAGCAGTGAAGTAGCGGGAGGGCCTCTCGGCACAGATACGCAGTATTTT